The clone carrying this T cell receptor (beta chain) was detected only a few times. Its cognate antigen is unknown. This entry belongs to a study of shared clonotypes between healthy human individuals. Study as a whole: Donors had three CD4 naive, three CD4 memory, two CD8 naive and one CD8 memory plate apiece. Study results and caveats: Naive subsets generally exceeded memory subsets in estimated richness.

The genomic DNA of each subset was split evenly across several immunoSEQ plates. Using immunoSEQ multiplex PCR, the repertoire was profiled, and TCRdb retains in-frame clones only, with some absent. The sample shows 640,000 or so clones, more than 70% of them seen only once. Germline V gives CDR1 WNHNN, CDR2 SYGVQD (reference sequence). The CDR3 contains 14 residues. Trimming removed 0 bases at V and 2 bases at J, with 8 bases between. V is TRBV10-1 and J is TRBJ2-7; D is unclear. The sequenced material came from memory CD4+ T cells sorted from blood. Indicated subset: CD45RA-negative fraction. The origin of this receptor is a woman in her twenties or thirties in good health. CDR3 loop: CASSESAQAYEQYF. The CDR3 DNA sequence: TGCGCCAGCAGTGAGTCTGCTCAAGCCTACGAGCAGTACTTC.